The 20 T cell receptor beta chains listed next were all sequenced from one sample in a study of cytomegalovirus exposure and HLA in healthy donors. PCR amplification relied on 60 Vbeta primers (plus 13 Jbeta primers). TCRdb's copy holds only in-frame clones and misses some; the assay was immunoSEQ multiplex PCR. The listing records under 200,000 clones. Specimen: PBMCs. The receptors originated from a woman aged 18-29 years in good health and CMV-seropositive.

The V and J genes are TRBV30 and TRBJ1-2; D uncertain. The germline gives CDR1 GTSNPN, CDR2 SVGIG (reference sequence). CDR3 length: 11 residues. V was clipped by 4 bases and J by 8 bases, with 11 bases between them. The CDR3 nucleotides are TGTGCCTGGATGGGTAGCGAAGGCTACACCTTC. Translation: CAWMGSEGYTF.

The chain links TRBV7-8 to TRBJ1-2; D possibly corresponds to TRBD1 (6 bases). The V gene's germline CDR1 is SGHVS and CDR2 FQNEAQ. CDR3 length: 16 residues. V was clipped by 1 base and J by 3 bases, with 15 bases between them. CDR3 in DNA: TGTGCCAGCAGCTTAGGTATACTGGGACAAGACTATGGCTACACCTTC. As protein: CASSLGILGQDYGYTF.

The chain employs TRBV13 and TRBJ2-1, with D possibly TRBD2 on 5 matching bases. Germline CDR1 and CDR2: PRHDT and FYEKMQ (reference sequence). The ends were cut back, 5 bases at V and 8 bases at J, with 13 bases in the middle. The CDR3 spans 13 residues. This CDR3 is CASSVSDSHEQFF. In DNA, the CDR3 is TGTGCCAGCAGCGTTAGCGATAGCCATGAGCAGTTCTTC. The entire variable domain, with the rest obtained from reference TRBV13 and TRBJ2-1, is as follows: AAGVIQSPRHLIKEKRETATLKCYPIPRHDTVYWYQQGPGQDPQFLISFYEKMQSDKGSIPDRFSAQQFSDYHSELNMSSLELGDSALYFCASSVSDSHEQFFGPGTRLTVL.

The CDR3 nucleotides read TGTGCCACCAGCAGAGATCGCAAAGACCACAGGGCTGACACTGAAGCTTTCTTT. Amino acids: CATSRDRKDHRADTEAFF. The chain links TRBV15 to TRBJ1-1; D is possibly TRBD1 (6 bases). CDR3 size: 18 residues. Germline assignment: CDR1 LNHNV and CDR2 YYDKDF (reference sequence). Between the trimmed V and J ends, which lost 0 bases and 3 bases, there was a span of 20 bases.

CDR3 DNA sequence: TGCAGCGTTGTCGGTGTTGGGGGAGGGAACACTGAAGCTTTCTTT. Translated: CSVVGVGGGNTEAFF. The J gene is TRBJ1-1, the V gene TRBV29-1; TRBD1 is a possible D gene (5 bases). V was pared by 4 bases and J by 1 base, with 16 bases between. This CDR3 has 15 residues. The germline CDR1 and CDR2 sequences are SQVTM and ANQGSEA.

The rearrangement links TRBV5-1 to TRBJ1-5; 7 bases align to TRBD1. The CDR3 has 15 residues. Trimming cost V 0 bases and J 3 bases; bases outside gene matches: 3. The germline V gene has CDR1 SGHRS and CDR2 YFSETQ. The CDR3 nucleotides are TGCGCCAGCAGCTTGGGGGACAGTTTCAATCAGCCCCAGCATTTT. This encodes CASSLGDSFNQPQHF. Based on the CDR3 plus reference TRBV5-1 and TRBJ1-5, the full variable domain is KAGVTQTPRYLIKTRGQQVTLSCSPISGHRSVSWYQQTPGQGLQFLFEYFSETQRNKGNFPGRFSGRQFSNSRSEMNVSTLELGDSALYLCASSLGDSFNQPQHFGDGTRLSIL.

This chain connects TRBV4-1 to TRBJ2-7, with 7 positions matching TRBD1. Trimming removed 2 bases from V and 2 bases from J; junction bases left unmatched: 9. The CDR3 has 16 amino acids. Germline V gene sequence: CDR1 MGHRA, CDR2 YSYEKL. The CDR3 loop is CASSQSSQTGTYEQYF. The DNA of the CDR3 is TGCGCCAGCAGCCAATCTTCCCAGACAGGGACCTACGAGCAGTACTTC.

The DNA for the CDR3 is TGTGCCAGCAGCCCACAGACAGATCAGCCCCAGCATTTT. It encodes CASSPQTDQPQHF. The rearrangement links TRBV7-9 to TRBJ1-5; weak D call: TRBD1 (5 bases). V lost 5 bases and J lost 5, with 10 bases in between. Germline V gene data show CDR1 as SEHNR and CDR2 as FQNEAQ (reference sequence). The CDR3 contains 13 residues. The entire variable domain, with the rest obtained from reference TRBV7-9 and TRBJ1-5, is as follows: DTGVSQNPRHKITKRGQNVTFRCDPISEHNRLYWYRQTLGQGPEFLTYFQNEAQLEKSRLLSDRFSAERPKGSFSTLEIQRTEQGDSAMYLCASSPQTDQPQHFGDGTRLSIL.

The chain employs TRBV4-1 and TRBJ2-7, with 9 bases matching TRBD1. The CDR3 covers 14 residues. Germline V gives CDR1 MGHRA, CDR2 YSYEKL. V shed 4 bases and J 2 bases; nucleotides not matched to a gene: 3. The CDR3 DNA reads TGCGCCAGCAGCCTGGACAGGGGTACCTACGAGCAGTACTTC. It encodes CASSLDRGTYEQYF.

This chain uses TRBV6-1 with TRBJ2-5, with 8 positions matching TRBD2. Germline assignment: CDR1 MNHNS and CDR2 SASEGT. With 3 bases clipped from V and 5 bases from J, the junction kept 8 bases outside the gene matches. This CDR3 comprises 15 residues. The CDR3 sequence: CASSERAGEGETQYF. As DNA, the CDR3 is TGTGCCAGCAGTGAGAGAGCGGGAGAGGGCGAGACCCAGTACTTC.

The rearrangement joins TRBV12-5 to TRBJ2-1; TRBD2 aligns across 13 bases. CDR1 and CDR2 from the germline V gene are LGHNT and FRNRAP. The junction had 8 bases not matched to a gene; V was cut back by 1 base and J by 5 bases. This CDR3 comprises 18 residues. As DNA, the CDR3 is TGTGCTAGTGGTTTGGGGACGGGGGGACTAGCGGGAAACAATGAGCAGTTCTTC. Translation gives CASGLGTGGLAGNNEQFF.

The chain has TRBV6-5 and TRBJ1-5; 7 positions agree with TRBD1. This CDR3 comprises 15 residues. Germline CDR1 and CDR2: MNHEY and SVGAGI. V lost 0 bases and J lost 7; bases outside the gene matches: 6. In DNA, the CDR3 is TGTGCCAGCAGTTACTCAGGGGGCCGTCGACAGCCCCAGCATTTT. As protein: CASSYSGGRRQPQHF.

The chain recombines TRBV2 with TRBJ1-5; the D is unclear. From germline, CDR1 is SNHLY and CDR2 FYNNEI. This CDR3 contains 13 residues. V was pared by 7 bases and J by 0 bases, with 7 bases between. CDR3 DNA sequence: TGTGCCAGCAAAAGAGATAGCAATCAGCCCCAGCATTTT. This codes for CASKRDSNQPQHF.

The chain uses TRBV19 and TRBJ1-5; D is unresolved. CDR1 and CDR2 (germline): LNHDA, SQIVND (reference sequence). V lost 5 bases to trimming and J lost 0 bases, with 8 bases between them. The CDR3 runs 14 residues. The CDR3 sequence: CASSRGYSNQPQHF. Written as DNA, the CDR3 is TGTGCCAGTAGTCGGGGATATAGCAATCAGCCCCAGCATTTT.

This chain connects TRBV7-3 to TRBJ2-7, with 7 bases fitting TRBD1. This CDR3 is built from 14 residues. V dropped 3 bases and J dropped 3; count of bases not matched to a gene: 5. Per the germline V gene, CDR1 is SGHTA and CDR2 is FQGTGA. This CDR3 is CASSFGTASYEQYF. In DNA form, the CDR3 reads TGTGCCAGCAGCTTCGGGACAGCTAGCTACGAGCAGTACTTC.

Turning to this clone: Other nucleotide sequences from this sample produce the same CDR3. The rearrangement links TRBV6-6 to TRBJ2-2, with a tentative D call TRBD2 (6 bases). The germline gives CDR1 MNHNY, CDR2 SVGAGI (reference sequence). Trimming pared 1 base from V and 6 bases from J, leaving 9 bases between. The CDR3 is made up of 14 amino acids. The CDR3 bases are TGTGCCAGCAGTTACTTAAGGGAGGCCGGGGAGCTGTTTTTT. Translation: CASSYLREAGELFF.

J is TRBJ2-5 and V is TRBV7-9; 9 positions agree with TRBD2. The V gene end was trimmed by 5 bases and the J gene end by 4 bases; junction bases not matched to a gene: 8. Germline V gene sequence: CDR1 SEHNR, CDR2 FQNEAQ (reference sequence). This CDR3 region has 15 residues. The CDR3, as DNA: TGTGCCAGCAGCCTTCAAGCGGGGGGTAGAGAGACCCAGTACTTC. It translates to CASSLQAGGRETQYF.

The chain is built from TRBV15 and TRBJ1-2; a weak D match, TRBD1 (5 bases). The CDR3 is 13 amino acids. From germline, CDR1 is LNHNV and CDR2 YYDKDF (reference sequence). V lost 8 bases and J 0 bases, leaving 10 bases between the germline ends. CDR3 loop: CATRGGSNYGYTF. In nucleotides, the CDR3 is TGTGCCACCCGTGGGGGGTCTAACTATGGCTACACCTTC.

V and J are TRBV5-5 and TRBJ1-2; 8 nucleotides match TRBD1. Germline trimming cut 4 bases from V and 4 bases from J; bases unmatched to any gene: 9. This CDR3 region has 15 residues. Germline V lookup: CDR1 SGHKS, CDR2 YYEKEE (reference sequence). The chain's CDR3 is CASSQRDRTSYGYTF. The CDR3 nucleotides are TGTGCCAGCAGCCAGAGGGACAGGACTTCCTATGGCTACACCTTC.

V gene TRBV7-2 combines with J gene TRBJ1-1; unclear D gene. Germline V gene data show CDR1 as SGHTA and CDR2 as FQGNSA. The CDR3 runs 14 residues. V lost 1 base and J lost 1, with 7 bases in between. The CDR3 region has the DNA TGTGCCAGCAGCTTAGAGGAGTCGAACACTGAAGCTTTCTTT. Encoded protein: CASSLEESNTEAFF.